What follows are 13 T cell receptor beta chains derived from one specimen sequenced in a study of T-cell memory formation after mild COVID-19. Each CDR3 protein gets one entry after TCRdb re-called the 5' RACE reads with MiXCR. The top ten clones hold 2.1% of a sample with almost 250,000 distinct CDR3 sequences, 15% to 17% of them seen once. Sequenced material: PBMCs or a T cell subset sorted from them (not recorded which). These receptors all stem from an adult woman who had mild COVID-19 (a few samples of this study predate the infection). Cell type and time point are not known.

This clonotype was seen more than once but under ten times. V usage is TRBV4-1 and J usage is TRBJ2-7, with D uncertain. The CDR3 totals 15 residues. V lost 1 base and J 1 base, leaving 11 bases between the germline ends. Germline V gene lookup returns CDR1 MGHRA and CDR2 YSYEKL. CDR3 bases: TGCGCCAGCAGCCAAGTATTGGCGGTTTCCTACGAGCAGTACTTC. It translates to CASSQVLAVSYEQYF.

The rearrangement joins TRBV6-5 to TRBJ2-1, with TRBD2 identical over 7 bases. Germline-derived CDR1 and CDR2 are MNHEY and SVGAGI. This CDR3 contains 14 residues. Trimming cost V 3 bases and J 7 bases; bases outside gene matches: 6. Written as DNA, the CDR3 is TGTGCCAGCAGTTATCAGCGGGGAAGGAATGAGCAGTTCTTC. Its translation is CASSYQRGRNEQFF.

The chain recombines TRBV2 with TRBJ1-5; D may be TRBD1 (5 bases). The CDR3 sequence is 15 residues long. With 4 bases removed from V and 3 bases from J, the gap between germline ends came to 13 bases. The germline CDR1 and CDR2 sequences are SNHLY and FYNNEI. CDR3 in amino acids: CASSVNRQLNQPQHF. In DNA, the CDR3 is TGTGCCAGCAGTGTTAACCGACAGCTCAATCAGCCCCAGCATTTT. Supplemented by reference TRBV2 and TRBJ1-5, the full variable domain reads EPEVTQTPSHQVTQMGQEVILRCVPISNHLYFYWYRQILGQKVEFLVSFYNNEISEKSEIFDDQFSVERPDGSNFTLKIRSTKLEDSAMYFCASSVNRQLNQPQHFGDGTRLSIL.

This clonotype appeared a few times. The chain combines TRBV5-1 with TRBJ1-2; D is uncertain. Trimming left V 6 bases short and J 4 bases short, with 13 bases between. CDR1 is SGHRS and CDR2 is YFSETQ in the germline V gene. The CDR3 has 13 amino acids. CDR3 sequence: CASNPGGTYGYTF. The CDR3 nucleotides are TGCGCCAGCAATCCGGGAGGTACCTATGGCTACACCTTC.

This chain links TRBV20-1 with TRBJ1-2, with D uncertain. This CDR3 contains 14 residues. V was cut by 0 bases and J by 4 bases, with 12 bases left in between. CDR1 and CDR2 (germline): DFQATT, SNEGSKA (reference sequence). The CDR3 reads CSARDQSWGYGYTF. For the CDR3, the DNA is TGCAGTGCTAGAGATCAGAGTTGGGGCTATGGCTACACCTTC.

This clonotype was counted only a few times. The genes are TRBV5-1 and TRBJ2-7; 9 nucleotides line up with TRBD2. J was trimmed by 2 bases and V by 6 bases; bases with no gene match: 18. Germline-derived CDR1 and CDR2 are SGHRS and YFSETQ. The CDR3 runs to 18 residues. CDR3 DNA: TGCGCCAGCACCCCGGGGCTAGCGGGACGCCCAACGGCCTACGAGCAGTACTTC. Amino acids: CASTPGLAGRPTAYEQYF.

The chain employs TRBV20-1 and TRBJ2-3; D unclear. The CDR3 spans 12 residues. Deletions cut 6 bases from V and 5 bases from J, with 12 bases between. CDR1 is DFQATT, CDR2 SNEGSKA, per germline (reference sequence). In DNA form, the CDR3 reads TGCAGTGCCAAACCGGCCGTAGATACGCAGTATTTT. This gives the protein CSAKPAVDTQYF.

This clonotype appeared a few times. The CDR3 spells CASSLADGNWSPLHF. CDR3 coding DNA: TGTGCCAGCAGTTTAGCCGACGGGAATTGGTCACCCCTCCACTTT. The chain employs TRBV27 and TRBJ1-6; D is uncertain. This CDR3 spans 15 amino acids. Germline-derived CDR1 and CDR2 are MNHEY and SMNVEV (reference sequence). Trimming took 2 bases from V and 10 from J, leaving 15 bases between them.

This clonotype was detected ten times or more. The chain recombines TRBV20-1 with TRBJ1-2; D unresolved. Germline V lookup: CDR1 DFQATT, CDR2 SNEGSKA (reference sequence). The length of the CDR3 is 8 residues. The CDR3 DNA sequence: TGCAGCTCAGCCGGCTACACCTTC. Residues: CSSAGYTF.

This clonotype was counted a few times. The V and J genes are TRBV6-2 or TRBV6-3 and TRBJ1-1; TRBD1 matches at 12 bases. In germline, CDR1 is MNHEY, CDR2 SVGEGT. This CDR3 has 15 residues. The J segment lost 6 bases and the V segment lost 5 bases, leaving 7 bases of the junction unmatched. DNA for the CDR3: TGTGCCAGCAGTCAGGGGACAGGGGGCATGGCTGAAGCTTTCTTT. As protein: CASSQGTGGMAEAFF.

The V call is TRBV3-1, the J call TRBJ2-4; 7 bases fit TRBD1. This CDR3 region has 14 residues. The junction had 3 bases not matched to a gene; V was cut back by 0 bases and J by 7 bases. CDR1 LGHDT and CDR2 YNNKEL come from the germline V gene (reference sequence). CDR3: CASSQDGGQNIQYF. The DNA of the CDR3 is TGTGCCAGCAGCCAAGATGGGGGACAGAACATTCAGTACTTC.

The genes are TRBV14 and TRBJ1-1, with TRBD1 as a possible D gene (5 bases). There are 13 residues in the CDR3. V was cut by 3 bases and J by 3 bases, with 8 bases left in between. Germline V gene data show CDR1 as SGHDN and CDR2 as FVKESK. CDR3 region: CASSQGVDTEAFF. The CDR3 nucleotides are TGTGCCAGCAGCCAGGGGGTGGACACTGAAGCTTTCTTT.

This clonotype was picked up a small number of times. The CDR3 spells CASSLLSSGADTQYF. The CDR3 DNA reads as TGTGCCAGCAGCTTACTTTCGTCAGGGGCAGATACGCAGTATTTT. The chain combines TRBV7-2 with TRBJ2-3, with D possibly TRBD1 on 6 matching bases. The V gene lost 2 bases and the J gene lost 4 bases, with 13 bases spanning the gap. Per germline, CDR1 SGHTA and CDR2 FQGNSA. The CDR3 covers 15 residues.